The 21 T cell receptor beta chains below all came from one sample that was sequenced in a study of T cell changes during pregnancy in multiple sclerosis. Profiling relied on immunoSEQ multiplex PCR, and the TCRdb table lists in-frame clones only, not all of them. The sample records over 80,000 clones, 90% being singletons. The sequences come from peripheral blood, collected in the second trimester of pregnancy. These receptors all come from a female donor in good health, enrolled as a control in a pregnancy study.

J is TRBJ1-1 and V is TRBV12-5; possible D gene TRBD1, 5 bases. The CDR3 length is 13 residues. Germline V lookup: CDR1 LGHNT, CDR2 FRNRAP. Deletions cut 5 bases from V and 0 bases from J, with 7 bases between. The CDR3 is CASGVRVNTEAFF. The CDR3 DNA follows: TGTGCTAGTGGTGTCAGGGTGAACACTGAAGCTTTCTTT.

This clone was recorded only once. V usage is TRBV7-9 and J usage is TRBJ1-6, with D unresolved. CDR1 is SEHNR, CDR2 FQNEAQ, per germline (reference sequence). The CDR3 spans 15 residues. V lost 5 bases to trimming and J lost 7 bases, with 15 bases between them. The CDR3 DNA reads as TGTGCCAGCAGCCCCGAAGGCCTGACAAATTCACCCCTCCACTTT. The encoded protein is CASSPEGLTNSPLHF.

This chain connects TRBV5-4 to TRBJ2-7; TRBD1 agrees at 7 bases. Germline CDR1 SGHNT, CDR2 YYREEE (reference sequence). This CDR3 has 14 amino acids. J lost 0 bases, V lost 4 bases, and 4 bases had no gene match. DNA of the CDR3: TGTGCCAGCAGCGCCTCAGGGGGCTCCTACGAGCAGTACTTC. Residues: CASSASGGSYEQYF.

The chain has TRBV6-1 and TRBJ2-7; 9 nucleotides agree with TRBD1. CDR3 length equals 15 residues. V gave up 6 bases and J gave up 5 bases; unmatched junction bases: 11. Germline CDR1 is MNHNS and CDR2 is SASEGT. CDR3 sequence: CASRETGTGYHEQYF. CDR3 coding DNA: TGTGCCAGCAGGGAAACCGGGACAGGGTACCACGAGCAGTACTTC.

This rearrangement joins TRBV27 to TRBJ1-5; a weak D match, TRBD1 (5 bases). V lost 5 bases to trimming and J lost 6 bases, with 11 bases between them. The CDR3 runs to 13 residues. Germline-derived CDR1 and CDR2 are MNHEY and SMNVEV (reference sequence). CDR3 sequence reads: CASSVGLRQPQHF. In nucleotides, the CDR3 is TGTGCCAGCAGTGTGGGGCTGCGTCAGCCCCAGCATTTT.

The gene calls are TRBV6-5 and TRBJ2-1; D perhaps matches TRBD2 (5 bases). The CDR3 consists of 13 residues. From germline, CDR1 is MNHEY and CDR2 SVGAGI. V was clipped by 4 bases and J by 4 bases, with 8 bases between them. This CDR3 is CASSSQRYNEQFF. For the CDR3, the DNA is TGTGCCAGCAGTTCCCAGCGGTACAATGAGCAGTTCTTC.

In this sample, this clone turned up once. The V gene is TRBV9, the J gene TRBJ2-5; a weak D match, TRBD1 (8 bases). Germline V CDR1 and CDR2: SGDLS, YYNGEE. Between the trimmed V and J ends, which lost 4 bases and 1 base, there was a span of 14 bases. The CDR3 consists of 15 residues. The CDR3 is CASSPQGGIQETQYF. CDR3 DNA: TGTGCCAGCAGCCCACAGGGGGGGATCCAAGAGACCCAGTACTTC.

This clone was observed a few times. The chain uses TRBV30 and TRBJ1-1, with 7 bases lining up with TRBD1. V lost 4 bases to trimming and J lost 2 bases; unmatched junction nucleotides: 7. This CDR3 has 14 residues. The germline gives CDR1 GTSNPN, CDR2 SVGIG (reference sequence). DNA for the CDR3: TGTGCCTGGATCCCAGGGGGAGTCAACACTGAAGCTTTCTTT. Protein sequence: CAWIPGGVNTEAFF.

This clone was counted only a few times. The genes are TRBV11-3 and TRBJ1-1; TRBD1 is a possible D gene (5 bases). The CDR3 covers 13 residues. The germline V gene encodes CDR1 SGHNT and CDR2 YENEEA. Between the trimmed V and J ends, which lost 8 bases and 5 bases, there was a span of 15 bases. The CDR3 protein is CASERRKGTEAFF. DNA of the CDR3: TGTGCCAGCGAACGGCGCAAGGGGACTGAAGCTTTCTTT.

The genes are TRBV7-2 and TRBJ2-3; possibly TRBD1 for D (6 bases). V lost 5 bases and J 1 base, leaving 13 bases between the germline ends. Germline V gives CDR1 SGHTA, CDR2 FQGNSA. This CDR3 spans 15 amino acids. The CDR3 nucleotides are TGTGCCAGCAGCCCAGCGACAGGAGGCACAGATACGCAGTATTTT. Protein: CASSPATGGTDTQYF.

The chain is built from TRBV19 and TRBJ2-5, with no clear D. CDR1 and CDR2 (germline): LNHDA, SQIVND (reference sequence). Trimming left V 6 bases short and J 4 bases short, with 12 bases between. This CDR3 has 13 residues. The CDR3, as DNA: TGTGCCAGTAGAGCGCTAGACGGAGAGACCCAGTACTTC. Amino acids: CASRALDGETQYF.

The rearrangement links TRBV30 to TRBJ2-2; 8 bases agree with TRBD1. The CDR3 is 15 residues long. J gave up 4 bases and V 5 bases, and 9 bases lay outside the gene matches. Germline CDR1 reads GTSNPN; CDR2 reads SVGIG (reference sequence). CDR3 sequence reads: CAWLRQGWRTGELFF. The CDR3 DNA follows: TGTGCCTGGCTAAGACAGGGGTGGCGCACCGGGGAGCTGTTTTTT.

This chain connects TRBV5-5 to TRBJ1-5; D is unresolved. Germline lookup yields CDR1 SGHKS and CDR2 YYEKEE (reference sequence). The CDR3 length is 12 residues. V lost 10 bases, J lost 3 bases, and 11 bases lay in between. The CDR3 DNA is TGTGCCCCGCGGCAGTCCAATCAGCCCCAGCATTTT. Its protein is CAPRQSNQPQHF.

The chain's CDR3 is CASSQDPRYNEQFF. CDR3 DNA: TGCGCCAGCAGCCAAGATCCCCGCTACAATGAGCAGTTCTTC. The chain employs TRBV4-1 and TRBJ2-1; the D is unclear. V gave up 0 bases and J gave up 3 bases, with 6 bases separating them. CDR3 length equals 14 residues. Per the germline V gene, CDR1 is MGHRA and CDR2 is YSYEKL.

The chain carries TRBV5-1 and TRBJ2-5, with TRBD1 identical over 9 bases. V trimming: 0 bases; J trimming: 3 bases; junction bases outside the gene matches: 9. The germline V gene encodes CDR1 SGHRS and CDR2 YFSETQ. The CDR3 loop spans 17 amino acids. CDR3 DNA: TGCGCCAGCAGCTTGGGATTAGCGACAGGGGGGGAAGAGACCCAGTACTTC. It encodes CASSLGLATGGEETQYF.

The chain links TRBV28 to TRBJ2-5, with a possible D match to TRBD2 (6 bases). CDR1 and CDR2 from the germline V gene are MDHEN and SYDVKM. The ends were cut back, 3 bases at V and 2 bases at J, with 10 bases in the middle. The CDR3 loop spans 14 amino acids. The CDR3 DNA reads as TGTGCCAGCAGTTTCGGAGGGTCTCAAGAGACCCAGTACTTC. It encodes CASSFGGSQETQYF.

This rearrangement joins TRBV27 to TRBJ2-1; possible D gene TRBD2, 5 bases. Germline values: CDR1 MNHEY, CDR2 SMNVEV (reference sequence). The CDR3 runs 13 residues. V was cut by 7 bases and J by 8 bases, with 15 bases left in between. CDR3 in amino acids: CASISLAGDEQFF. The CDR3 nucleotides read TGTGCCAGCATCTCCCTAGCAGGCGATGAGCAGTTCTTC.

The chain uses TRBV7-2 and TRBJ2-2; 8 bases align to TRBD1. The germline gives CDR1 SGHTA, CDR2 FQGNSA. There are 17 residues in the CDR3. V trimming: 5 bases; J trimming: 3 bases; junction bases outside the gene matches: 11. The chain's CDR3 is CASSHRQGSFDTGELFF. DNA for the CDR3: TGTGCCAGCAGCCATAGACAGGGGAGTTTCGACACCGGGGAGCTGTTTTTT.

This sequence joins TRBV9 and TRBJ1-2; 7 nucleotides match TRBD1. The CDR3 loop spans 15 amino acids. CDR1 and CDR2 from the germline V gene are SGDLS and YYNGEE. J gave up 9 bases and V 3 bases, and 14 bases lay outside the gene matches. CDR3 residues: CASSGPGQRSRSYTF. CDR3 DNA sequence: TGTGCCAGCAGCGGCCCGGGACAGCGTAGTAGGAGCTACACCTTC.

The chain has TRBV5-4 and TRBJ1-4, with 8 bases aligning to TRBD1. This CDR3 is built from 14 residues. Per germline, CDR1 SGHNT and CDR2 YYREEE (reference sequence). The J segment lost 7 bases and the V segment lost 4 bases, leaving 6 bases of the junction unmatched. CDR3 loop: CASSADRVVEKLFF. The CDR3 bases are TGTGCCAGCAGCGCGGACAGGGTTGTTGAAAAACTGTTTTTT. Using reference TRBV5-4 and TRBJ1-4 for the parts outside the CDR3, the full variable domain is ETGVTQSPTHLIKTRGQQVTLRCSSQSGHNTVSWYQQALGQGPQFIFQYYREEENGRGNFPPRFSGLQFPNYSSELNVNALELDDSALYLCASSADRVVEKLFFGSGTQLSVL.

The V and J genes are TRBV29-1 and TRBJ1-2, with TRBD1 matching 8 bases. From germline, CDR1 is SQVTM and CDR2 ANQGSEA. Trimming took 3 bases from V and 8 from J; bases not matched to a gene: 5. The CDR3 spans 12 residues. Written as DNA, the CDR3 is TGCAGCGTTGATAGGGCAGGGGGCGGCTACACCTTC. Translating it yields CSVDRAGGGYTF.